Listed below are T cell receptor beta chains from one sample, sequenced in a study of T cell responses to AZD1222 COVID-19 vaccine. Clones were sequenced by immunoSEQ multiplex PCR, and TCRdb holds only the in-frame ones, with some missing. The top ten clones hold approximately 7% of a sample with 120,000 or so clones, approximately 88% of them seen once. The input for sequencing was peripheral blood, taken on day 0 of AZD1222 vaccination. The receptors were gathered from an adult in good health. Both conserved end residues are part of each CDR3. A D gene is named only where the DNA matches it firmly. A row's size may be missing; if present it is once, few, many or a size class.

j_call clone_size d_call v_call cdr3_nt cdr3_aa
TRBJ2-5 few TRBD1 TRBV6-5 TGTGCCAGCAGTTATGGACAGGGGACGTACTTC CASSYGQGTYF
TRBJ2-7 - - TRBV2 TGTGCCAGCAGTGAGGTGGGGGGCTACGAGCAGTACTTC CASSEVGGYEQYF
TRBJ2-3 - TRBD2 TRBV25-1 TGTGCCAGCAGTGAACCGGGACTAGCGTGGGATACGCAGTATTTT CASSEPGLAWDTQYF
TRBJ2-3 - TRBD2 TRBV4-1 TGCGCCAGCAGCCAAGATAGCGGGGGGGCTTATACGCAGTATTTT CASSQDSGGAYTQYF
TRBJ2-1 - - TRBV6-2/TRBV6-3 TGTGCCAGCAGTGCCAGGGCGCGGTCCTACAATGAGCAGTTCTTC CASSARARSYNEQFF
TRBJ2-7 - - TRBV10-3 TGTGCCATCAGTGCCAGGATCTACGAGCAGTACTTC CAISARIYEQYF
TRBJ1-6 - TRBD1 TRBV6-5 TGTGCCAGCAGTTATACGGGACAGGGGGTAGGATCACCCCTCCACTTT CASSYTGQGVGSPLHF
TRBJ2-3 - TRBD2 TRBV7-9 TGTGCCAGCAGCTCCTTAGCGGGGGGCAGCACAGATACGCAGTATTTT CASSSLAGGSTDTQYF
TRBJ1-1 - - TRBV29-1 TGCAGCGGTACCATGAACACTGAAGCTTTCTTT CSGTMNTEAFF
TRBJ1-3 - - TRBV7-2 TGTGCCAGCAGCTCGGACAGTGCCATTACCTCTGGAAACACCATATATTTT CASSSDSAITSGNTIYF
TRBJ1-2 - - TRBV6-5 TGTGCCAGCCAAATCCGGTTGGGCTACACCTTC CASQIRLGYTF
TRBJ2-7 - TRBD1 TRBV3-1/TRBV3-2 TGTGCCAGCAGCCCACAGACAGGGTTCTACGAGCAGTACTTC CASSPQTGFYEQYF
TRBJ1-4 - - TRBV19 TGTGCCAGTAGTTTATCGGGGCAGCCTAATGAAAAACTGTTTTTT CASSLSGQPNEKLFF
TRBJ2-5 - - TRBV3-1/TRBV3-2 TGTGCCAGCAGCCAAGGCGGAGAGACCCAGTACTTC CASSQGGETQYF
TRBJ2-3 few - TRBV11-2 TGTGCCAGCAGCTTAGTTATAGTCACAGATACGCAGTATTTT CASSLVIVTDTQYF
TRBJ1-6 few TRBD1 TRBV2 TGTGCCAGCAGAGACAGGGGATATAATTCACCCCTCCACTTT CASRDRGYNSPLHF
TRBJ2-7 - - TRBV3-1/TRBV3-2 TGTGCCAGCAGCATCCGGCCGGACCCCTCCTACGAGCAGTACTTC CASSIRPDPSYEQYF
TRBJ1-5 once - TRBV2 TGTGCCAGCAAAGGGACTCCGGGCAATCAGCCCCAGCATTTT CASKGTPGNQPQHF
TRBJ1-2 - TRBD1 TRBV6-6 TGTGCCAGCAGTTCGGGACAGGGTTATGGCTACACCTTC CASSSGQGYGYTF
TRBJ1-5 - - TRBV28 TGTGCCAGCAGTTTGTCGGGTCTGCGCAATCAGCCCCAGCATTTT CASSLSGLRNQPQHF
TRBJ1-5 - TRBD1 TRBV6-2/TRBV6-3 TGTGCCAGCAGCAGGACAGGGGGCGGACAGCCCCAGCATTTT CASSRTGGGQPQHF
TRBJ2-7 - TRBD1 TRBV10-3 TGTGCCACCAGGGACAGCACCTACGAGCAGTACTTC CATRDSTYEQYF
TRBJ2-7 - - TRBV6-5 TGTGCCAGCAGAACCCTGTTCGAGCAGTACTTC CASRTLFEQYF
TRBJ1-3 - TRBD1 TRBV5-1 TGCGCCAGCAGCTTGACCGGGACAGGGTATGGAAACACCATATATTTT CASSLTGTGYGNTIYF
TRBJ1-1 - - TRBV11-2 TGTGCCAGCAGCTTAGACCTCCCAGGGACTGAAGCTTTCTTT CASSLDLPGTEAFF
TRBJ2-3 - TRBD2 TRBV24-1 TGTGCCACCAGTGATTTGCGGGGGGGCCTCGATACGCAGTATTTT CATSDLRGGLDTQYF
TRBJ1-5 - - TRBV11-3 TGTGCCAGCAGCCGGGAGGTGAATCAGCCCCAGCATTTT CASSREVNQPQHF
TRBJ2-3 - TRBD1 TRBV20-1 TGCAGTGCTAGTTCCCGGGACAGGGTGACTAGCACAGATACGCAGTATTTT CSASSRDRVTSTDTQYF
TRBJ2-2 - TRBD2 TRBV11-3 TGTGCCAGCAGCTCGGGAGGTAGAGGCACCGGGGAGCTGTTTTTT CASSSGGRGTGELFF
TRBJ2-1 - TRBD2 TRBV7-2 TGTGCCAGCAGTCCATCCAAGACTAGCGGGGAGCAGTTCTTC CASSPSKTSGEQFF
TRBJ2-5 - - TRBV5-1 TGCGCCAGCAGCTCGGACATGAGCTCGGGGACCCAGTACTTC CASSSDMSSGTQYF
TRBJ2-3 - - TRBV9 TGTGCCAGCAGCCCCCGCTCGGGGCGCACAGATACGCAGTATTTT CASSPRSGRTDTQYF
TRBJ2-5 once - TRBV4-3 TGCGCCAGCAGCCAAGTCCTGGGGGGCGTCACTCAGACCCAGTACTTC CASSQVLGGVTQTQYF
TRBJ1-1 - - TRBV19 TGTGCCACCTCCCGACTCGCAGCAGCGAACACTGAAGCTTTCTTT CATSRLAAANTEAFF
TRBJ1-2 - - TRBV5-1 TGCGCCAGCGCCGAGACAGTTTCTAACTATGGCTACACCTTC CASAETVSNYGYTF
TRBJ1-2 - - TRBV3-1/TRBV3-2 TGTGCCAGCAGCCAAGATACCGGAGGGAACTATGGCTACACCTTC CASSQDTGGNYGYTF
TRBJ1-2 - - TRBV18 TGTGCCAGCTCACCACCGGGGTTGTATGGCTACACCTTC CASSPPGLYGYTF
TRBJ2-7 - - TRBV28 TGTGCCAGCAGTTTGCAACATCCCTACGAGCAGTACTTC CASSLQHPYEQYF
TRBJ1-3 - - TRBV6-5 TGTGCCAGCAGGACTGACGATGGAATGAAAAACACCATATATTTT CASRTDDGMKNTIYF
TRBJ2-5 - - TRBV12-3/TRBV12-4 TGTGCCAGCAGTTTGTGGGGAGAGGAGACCCAGTACTTC CASSLWGEETQYF
TRBJ2-5 once TRBD2 TRBV28 TGTGCCAGCAGCGGACTAGCGGGGGGGCCTATTCAAGAGACCCAGTACTTC CASSGLAGGPIQETQYF
TRBJ1-4 - - TRBV2 TGTGCCAGCAGTGAACGGGGGTTTGTTGAAAAACTGTTTTTT CASSERGFVEKLFF
TRBJ1-5 once - TRBV6-5 TGTGCCAGCTCCTCCGGGGGCGGACAGCCCCAGCATTTT CASSSGGGQPQHF
TRBJ2-2 - TRBD1 TRBV6-2/TRBV6-3 TGTGCCAGCAGTTCGGGGAACAGGGGTAGCGGGGAGCTGTTTTTT CASSSGNRGSGELFF
TRBJ1-2 - TRBD1 TRBV10-3 TGTGCCATCAGGGGAGGGACAGGGGGCAGGGGTAACTATGGCTACACCTTC CAIRGGTGGRGNYGYTF
TRBJ1-4 - - TRBV28 TGTGCCAGCAGTTTTTATGGCGCAACTAATGAAAAACTGTTTTTT CASSFYGATNEKLFF
TRBJ2-1 - - TRBV7-2 TGTGCCAGCAGACGTTCCCTAGCGGAGGGGGCTAAGGAGCAGTTCTTC CASRRSLAEGAKEQFF
TRBJ2-3 once TRBD2 TRBV5-1 TGCGCCAGCAGCGCAGGACTAGCGCGCACAGATACGCAGTATTTT CASSAGLARTDTQYF
TRBJ2-7 - - TRBV15 TGTGCCACCAGCAGAGGAATAGGGGCAGGGACCTCCTACGAGCAGTACTTC CATSRGIGAGTSYEQYF
TRBJ2-1 - - TRBV7-8 TGTGCCAGCAGCTTACGAGGGACGCCCTACAATGAGCAGTTCTTC CASSLRGTPYNEQFF
TRBJ2-7 - - TRBV19 TGTGCCAGTAGTAACCTAGCGGAGCAGTACTTC CASSNLAEQYF
TRBJ2-2 - TRBD2 TRBV5-8 TGTGCCAGCAGCCCCGGGACTAGCGTTAGCACCGGGGAGCTGTTTTTT CASSPGTSVSTGELFF